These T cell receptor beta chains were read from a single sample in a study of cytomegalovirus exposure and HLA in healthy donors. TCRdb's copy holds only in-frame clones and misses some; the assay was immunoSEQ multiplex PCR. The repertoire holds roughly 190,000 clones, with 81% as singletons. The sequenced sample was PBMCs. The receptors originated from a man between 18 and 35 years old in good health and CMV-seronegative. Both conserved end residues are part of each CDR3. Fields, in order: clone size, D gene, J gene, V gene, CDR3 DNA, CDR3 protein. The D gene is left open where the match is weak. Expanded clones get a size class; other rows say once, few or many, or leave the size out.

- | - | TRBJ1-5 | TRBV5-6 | TGTGCCAGCAGCTTGGCGGGGGGTTGGGAGCCCCAGCATTTC | CASSLAGGWEPQHF
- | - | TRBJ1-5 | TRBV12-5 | TGTGCTAGTGGTCAACTCGGGCAGGGTTATCAGCCCCAGCATTTT | CASGQLGQGYQPQHF
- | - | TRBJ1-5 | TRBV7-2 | TGTGCCAGCAGCTTAACACTCATGGGCCAGCCCCAGCATTTT | CASSLTLMGQPQHF
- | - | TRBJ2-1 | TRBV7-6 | TGTGCCAGCAGCTTAGTTTCGGACAATTTCGGCAATGAGCAGTTCTTC | CASSLVSDNFGNEQFF
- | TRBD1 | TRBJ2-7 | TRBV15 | TGTGCCACCAGCGGCCGGGACAGGGGACACGAGCAGTACTTC | CATSGRDRGHEQYF
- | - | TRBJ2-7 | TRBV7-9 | TGTGCCAGCAGCCATCACCTAGGGGCGGACGAGCAGTACTTC | CASSHHLGADEQYF
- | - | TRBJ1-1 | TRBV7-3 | TGTGCCAGCAGCTTAAAACAGGGCGGGGGGACTGAAGCTTTCTTT | CASSLKQGGGTEAFF
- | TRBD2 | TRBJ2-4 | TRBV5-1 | TGCGCCAGCAGCTTCGTCTCTAGCGGGACGGGCGCCAAAAACATTCAGTACTTC | CASSFVSSGTGAKNIQYF
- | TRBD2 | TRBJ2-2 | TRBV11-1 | TGTGCCAGCAGCTTCGGACTAGGACACACCGGGGAGCTGTTTTTT | CASSFGLGHTGELFF
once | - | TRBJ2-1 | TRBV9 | TGTGCCAGCAGCGTAGACGACTTGCGGGCCTACAATGAGCAGTTCTTC | CASSVDDLRAYNEQFF
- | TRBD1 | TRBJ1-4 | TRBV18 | TGTGCCAGCTCACCACGAGGACAGGGCGGTTTCGCAACTAATGAAAAACTGTTTTTT | CASSPRGQGGFATNEKLFF
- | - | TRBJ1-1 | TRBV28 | TGTGCCAGCAGTTTAGGCCTGAACACTGAAGCTTTCTTT | CASSLGLNTEAFF
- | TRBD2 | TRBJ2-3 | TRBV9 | TGTGCCAGCAGCACCGGGGGGGTAGGTATCGTGGATACGCAGTATTTT | CASSTGGVGIVDTQYF
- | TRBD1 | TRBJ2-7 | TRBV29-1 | TGCAGCTTCCGGGACAGGGCCTCCTACGAGCAGTACTTC | CSFRDRASYEQYF
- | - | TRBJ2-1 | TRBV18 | TGTGCCAGCTCCGAGGGAGGGGGCAATGAGCAGTTCTTC | CASSEGGGNEQFF
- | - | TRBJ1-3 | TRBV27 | TGTGCCAGCAGTTTGACAGCTGGAAACACCATATATTTT | CASSLTAGNTIYF
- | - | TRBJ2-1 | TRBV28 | TGTGCCAGCAGTTTAGACGGGGGCTCCTACAATGAGCAGTTCTTC | CASSLDGGSYNEQFF
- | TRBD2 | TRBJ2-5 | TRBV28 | TGTGCCAGCAGGGCTGGACTAGCGGGAGAGACCCAGTACTTC | CASRAGLAGETQYF
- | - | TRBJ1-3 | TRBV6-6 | TGTGCCAGCAGTTCCGGGGGTACTGGAAACACCATATATTTT | CASSSGGTGNTIYF
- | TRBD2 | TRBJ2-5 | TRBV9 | TGTGCCAGCAGCGCGATCGGGAGGGAAGAGACCCAGTACTTC | CASSAIGREETQYF
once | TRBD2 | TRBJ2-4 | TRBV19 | TGTGCCAGTAGTATTAGATTTACTAGCGGGGGAGCGCTAGCCAAAAACATTCAGTACTTC | CASSIRFTSGGALAKNIQYF
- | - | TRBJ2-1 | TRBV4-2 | TGTGCCAGCAGCCTAATCTACCAACAGGGAGGGAATGAGCAGTTCTTC | CASSLIYQQGGNEQFF
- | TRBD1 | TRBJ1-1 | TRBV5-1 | TGCGCCAGCAGCGAGGACAGGGACGCTGAAGCTTTCTTT | CASSEDRDAEAFF
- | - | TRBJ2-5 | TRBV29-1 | TGCAGCGTTGAAGTTGGTAGAGAGACCCAGTACTTC | CSVEVGRETQYF
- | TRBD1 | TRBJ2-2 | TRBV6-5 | TGTGCCAGCAGTTACTCCGGGACAGTAGACACCGGGGAGCTGTTTTTT | CASSYSGTVDTGELFF
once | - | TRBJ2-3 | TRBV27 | TGTGCCAGCAGCGCCCCTCGGTGGGGGGTTAAGACAGATACGCAGTATTTT | CASSAPRWGVKTDTQYF
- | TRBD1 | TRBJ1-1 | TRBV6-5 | TGTGCCAGCAGTAGGGGACAGGCTTTGACTGAAGCTTTCTTT | CASSRGQALTEAFF
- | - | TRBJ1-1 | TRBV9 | TGTGCCAGCAGCTTCTTACCCGGAGAGACTGAAGCTTTCTTT | CASSFLPGETEAFF
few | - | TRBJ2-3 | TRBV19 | TGTGCCAGTAGTATTCTCGCGGCAGAGGGAGATACGCAGTATTTT | CASSILAAEGDTQYF
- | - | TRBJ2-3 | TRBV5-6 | TGTGCCAGCAGCCCTCTTGCCGAGGCCTACACAGATACGCAGTATTTT | CASSPLAEAYTDTQYF
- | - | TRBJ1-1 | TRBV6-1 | TGTGCCAGCAGTGAACTACAGGCTATGAACACTGAAGCTTTCTTT | CASSELQAMNTEAFF
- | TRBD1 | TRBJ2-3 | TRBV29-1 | TGCAGCGTTGACCAGGGGGCAGATACGCAGTATTTT | CSVDQGADTQYF
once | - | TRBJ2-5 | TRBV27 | TGTGCCAGCAGTTTATCGCCACCTAGACAAGAGACCCAGTACTTC | CASSLSPPRQETQYF
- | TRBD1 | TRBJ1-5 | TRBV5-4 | TGTGCCAGCGCTGGACAGGGGACTTGGAGGGGTCAGCCCCAGCATTTT | CASAGQGTWRGQPQHF
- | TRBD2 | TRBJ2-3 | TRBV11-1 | TGTGCCAGCAGAGCGGGACTAGCGGCAGTTTTCACAGATACGCAGTATTTT | CASRAGLAAVFTDTQYF
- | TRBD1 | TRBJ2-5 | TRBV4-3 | TGCGCCAGCAGCCAGACAGGGGGAGAGACCCAGTACTTC | CASSQTGGETQYF
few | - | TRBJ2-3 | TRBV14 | TGTGCCAGCAGCCCTCGGGGTTATTTGGCCACAGATACGCAGTATTTT | CASSPRGYLATDTQYF
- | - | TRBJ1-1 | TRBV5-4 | TGTGCCAGCAGCGCGCCGGGACAGAACACTGAAGCTTTCTTT | CASSAPGQNTEAFF
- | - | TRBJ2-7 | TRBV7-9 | TGTGCCAGCAGCTTAGCTGGCCCCTACGAGCAGTACTTC | CASSLAGPYEQYF
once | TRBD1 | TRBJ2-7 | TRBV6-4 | TGTGCCAGCAGTCCCGCGTCGAGACAGGGCGGATACGAGCAGTACTTC | CASSPASRQGGYEQYF
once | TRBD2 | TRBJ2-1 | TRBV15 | TGTGCCACCAGCAGAGAAGCGGGAGGGCCTCTGGGTTGGGATGAGCAGTTCTTC | CATSREAGGPLGWDEQFF
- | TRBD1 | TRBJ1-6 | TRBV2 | TGTGCCAGCAGAACCAGGACAGGGGATTCACCCCTCCACTTT | CASRTRTGDSPLHF
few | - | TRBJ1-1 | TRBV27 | TGTGCCAGCAGTTTACGTTTTGTGGGGAGTGAAGCTTTCTTT | CASSLRFVGSEAFF
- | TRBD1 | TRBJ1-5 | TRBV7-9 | TGTGCCAGCAGCTCGGGACAGGGGGGCAATCAGCCCCAGCATTTT | CASSSGQGGNQPQHF
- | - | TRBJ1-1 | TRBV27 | TGTGCCAGCAGTCCAGGGCCCTACCCTTACACTGAAGCTTTCTTT | CASSPGPYPYTEAFF
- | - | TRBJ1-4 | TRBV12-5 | TGTGCTAGTGGTTTGGACAGGGAGCCTAATGAAAAACTGTTTTTT | CASGLDREPNEKLFF
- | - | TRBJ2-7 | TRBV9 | TGTGCCAGCAGCGTAGGGGGCAAGGGCTACGAGCAGTACTTC | CASSVGGKGYEQYF